The rows below give T cell receptor beta chains drawn from one sample of a study of Ad26.COV2.S vaccination and SARS-CoV-2 variants. Clones were sequenced by immunoSEQ multiplex PCR, and TCRdb holds only the in-frame ones, with some missing. The top ten hold around 1.9% of the sample, which has about 320,000 clones, just over 85% seen once. The sequenced sample was peripheral blood, obtained in a trial of Ad26.COV2.S vaccine versus placebo. These receptors were collected from a person aged 18-60 years who received the Ad26.COV2.S COVID-19 vaccine or a placebo. CDR3s include the opening cysteine and the closing phenylalanine or tryptophan. The order of the fields is clone size, J gene, V gene, D gene, CDR3 DNA, CDR3 protein. D genes are given only for firm matches. The size entry is marked missing in some rows and otherwise reads once, few, many or a size class.

abundance: once; j_gene: TRBJ2-1; v_gene: TRBV27; d_gene: TRBD2; CDR3nt: TGTGCCAGCAGTCCACAAGCGGGGGGGGAACAGCTAAGTTACAATGAGCAGTTCTTC; CDR3aa: CASSPQAGGEQLSYNEQFF
abundance: -; j_gene: TRBJ2-5; v_gene: TRBV19; d_gene: TRBD2; CDR3nt: TGTGCCAGTAGTCGCCGGACTAGCGGAGAACAAGAGACCCAGTACTTC; CDR3aa: CASSRRTSGEQETQYF
abundance: -; j_gene: TRBJ1-2; v_gene: TRBV3-1/TRBV3-2; d_gene: -; CDR3nt: TGTGCCAGCAGCCAAGCAGGGTCTGGGTATGGCTACACCTTC; CDR3aa: CASSQAGSGYGYTF
abundance: -; j_gene: TRBJ1-4; v_gene: TRBV5-4; d_gene: -; CDR3nt: TGTGCCAGCAGCCGAAACGGGGGCACTAATGAAAAACTGTTTTTT; CDR3aa: CASSRNGGTNEKLFF
abundance: many; j_gene: TRBJ1-4; v_gene: TRBV15; d_gene: -; CDR3nt: TGTGCCACCAGCAAAGGGCGAACAACTAATGAAAAACTGTTTTTT; CDR3aa: CATSKGRTTNEKLFF
abundance: -; j_gene: TRBJ1-1; v_gene: TRBV13; d_gene: -; CDR3nt: TGTGCCAGCAGGACTACAGGGAACACTGAAGCTTTCTTT; CDR3aa: CASRTTGNTEAFF
abundance: -; j_gene: TRBJ1-5; v_gene: TRBV6-4; d_gene: -; CDR3nt: TGTGCCAGCAGTGCGGACCCCTCGGGGGAGCCCCAGCATTTT; CDR3aa: CASSADPSGEPQHF
abundance: few; j_gene: TRBJ2-7; v_gene: TRBV30; d_gene: -; CDR3nt: TGTGCCTGGAGTGTAGGGGGTACTACCTACGAGCAGTACTTC; CDR3aa: CAWSVGGTTYEQYF
abundance: -; j_gene: TRBJ1-5; v_gene: TRBV19; d_gene: -; CDR3nt: TGTGCCAGTAGGGCTACAGGAAACCCTGATCAGCCCCAGCATTTT; CDR3aa: CASRATGNPDQPQHF
abundance: -; j_gene: TRBJ1-1; v_gene: TRBV15; d_gene: -; CDR3nt: TGTGCCACCAGCAGATCCGGACGTTGGAACACTGAAGCTTTCTTT; CDR3aa: CATSRSGRWNTEAFF
abundance: -; j_gene: TRBJ2-3; v_gene: TRBV7-2; d_gene: -; CDR3nt: TGTGCCAGCAGCTCCCCCGGGACGCAGTATTTT; CDR3aa: CASSSPGTQYF
abundance: -; j_gene: TRBJ1-2; v_gene: TRBV14; d_gene: -; CDR3nt: TGTGCCAGCAGCCAAGGGGGGATCGGCTATGGCTACACCTTC; CDR3aa: CASSQGGIGYGYTF
abundance: once; j_gene: TRBJ2-6; v_gene: TRBV6-5; d_gene: -; CDR3nt: TGTGCCACCAGGAGAGGAATCTCTGGGGCCAACGTCCTGACTTTC; CDR3aa: CATRRGISGANVLTF
abundance: -; j_gene: TRBJ1-5; v_gene: TRBV19; d_gene: -; CDR3nt: TGTGCCAGTACTGGGACGTTCGCCGGAGGCCCACGGAATTTT; CDR3aa: CASTGTFAGGPRNF
abundance: once; j_gene: TRBJ1-5; v_gene: TRBV14; d_gene: -; CDR3nt: TGTGCCAGCAGCCAAGGTGGGCTCAATCAGCCCCAGCATTTT; CDR3aa: CASSQGGLNQPQHF
abundance: -; j_gene: TRBJ1-3; v_gene: TRBV2; d_gene: -; CDR3nt: TGTGCCAGCCTTCGAGACCGGAGCTCTGGAAACACCATATATTTT; CDR3aa: CASLRDRSSGNTIYF
abundance: -; j_gene: TRBJ2-3; v_gene: TRBV6-5; d_gene: -; CDR3nt: TGTGCCAGCAGTTACTCTAGGGGGGGGACAGATACGCAGTATTTT; CDR3aa: CASSYSRGGTDTQYF
abundance: -; j_gene: TRBJ2-7; v_gene: TRBV7-2; d_gene: TRBD2; CDR3nt: TGTGCCAGCAGCTTGGGCGGGGGGCTCTCCTACGAGCAGTACTTC; CDR3aa: CASSLGGGLSYEQYF